The present T cell receptor (beta chain) was sequenced within a study of glioma-infiltrating T cells after dendritic cell vaccination. Specified time point: after dendritic cell vaccination, including at tumor progression/relapse. Trimming pared 5 bases from V and 1 base from J, leaving 5 bases between. Germline CDR1 reads DFQATT; CDR2 reads SNEGSKA (reference sequence). The CDR3 has 11 amino acids. Primers: 60 V beta forward and 13 J beta reverse. Measured with immunoSEQ multiplex PCR; TCRdb has only the in-frame clones, and not every one. The sample includes about 94,000 clones, 80% of them seen just once.

V gene TRBV20-1 combines with J gene TRBJ1-1; D is perhaps TRBD1 (5 bases). This clonotype was sampled from a human donor with glioblastoma. Sequencing used blood, obtained after dendritic cell vaccination. The CDR3 bases are TGCAGTGCTGACAGGAACACTGAAGCTTTCTTT. Protein: CSADRNTEAFF.